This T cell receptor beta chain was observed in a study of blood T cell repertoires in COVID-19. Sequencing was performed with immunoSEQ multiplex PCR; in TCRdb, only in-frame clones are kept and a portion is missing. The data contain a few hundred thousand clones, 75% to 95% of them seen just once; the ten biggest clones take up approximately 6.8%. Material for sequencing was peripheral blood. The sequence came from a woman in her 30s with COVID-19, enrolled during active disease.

CDR3 in amino acids: CASSVRVGYTEAFF. The CDR3 DNA sequence: TGTGCCAGCAGTGTCAGGGTCGGTTACACTGAAGCTTTCTTT. V gene TRBV2 combines with J gene TRBJ1-1; a possible D gene is TRBD1 (5 bases). CDR1 is SNHLY, CDR2 FYNNEI, per germline. The germline V and J ends were trimmed by 4 bases and 3 bases, with 12 bases remaining between them. This CDR3 has 14 residues.